This TCR beta chain was documented in a study of blood T cell repertoires in COVID-19. Study-wide background: COVID-19 samples, acute and convalescent, were from the United States, Italy and Spain. T cells, B-cell-depleted T cells, or PBMCs provided the cDNA or gDNA that served as material.

The repertoire was sequenced with immunoSEQ multiplex PCR; TCRdb's copy has only in-frame clones and lacks some. Of some 95,000 clones listed, 70% to 90% are singletons. CDR3 length: 16 amino acids. Trimming took 6 bases from V and 14 from J, leaving 26 bases between them. Per the germline V gene, CDR1 is MDHEN and CDR2 is SYDVKM. The rearrangement uses TRBV28 and TRBJ1-6; D uncertain. The clonotype originates from a man in his 70s with acute or convalescent COVID-19. Sequencing was done on a sample of peripheral blood. The DNA for the CDR3 is TGTGCCAGCAGCCGCTTAGGGAGCGCCACGATCTTAACCCTCCACTTT. This codes for CASSRLGSATILTLHF.